The entry below describes one TCR beta chain. Its recognized antigen is unknown. It has no much larger one-base neighbor in the sample; base qualities were not kept. These data belong to a study of technical replicates of blood from a handful of donors (dated by TCRdb to about 2017). Library preparation used the immunoSEQ multiplex PCR assay. Sourced from immuneACCESS, this table was stored by TCRdb with only in-frame sequences that have V and J called. A share of the clones is absent; for the studies checked, an unresolved V gene accounts for under half, and the remainder has no known explanation. The sample profile shows tens of thousands of clones; around nine tenths of them were found once. The ten largest clones take up approximately 4.9% of the sample. For CDR1 and CDR2, the germline V gene lists SGHTA and FQGNSA. Cut back by 1 base and 11 bases, the V and J ends lie 11 bases apart. Counted from cysteine to phenylalanine, this CDR3 has 12 amino acids. Of all the DNA, just the CDR3 is kept, 36 bases in frame from base 1.

The material sequenced was PBMCs. The V and J genes are TRBV7-2 and TRBJ1-1, and TRBD1 may be the D gene, going by 6 matching bases. The sequence derives from a human donor in good health. Some clones in this sample may be carry-over from other donors' samples. The base sequence is TGTGCCAGCAGCTTAGAAGGTACAGGGGCTTTCTTT. Translated, this is CASSLEGTGAFF.